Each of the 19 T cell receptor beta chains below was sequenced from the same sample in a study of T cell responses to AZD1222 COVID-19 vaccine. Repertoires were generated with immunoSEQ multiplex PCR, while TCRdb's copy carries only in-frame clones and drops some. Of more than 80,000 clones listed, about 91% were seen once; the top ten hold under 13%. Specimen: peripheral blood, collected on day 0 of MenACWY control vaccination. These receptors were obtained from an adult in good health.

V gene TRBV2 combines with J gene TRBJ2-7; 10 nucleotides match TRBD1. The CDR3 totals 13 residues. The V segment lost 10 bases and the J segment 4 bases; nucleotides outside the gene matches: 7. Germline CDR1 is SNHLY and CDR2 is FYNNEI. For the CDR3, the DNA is TGTGCCACCGGGACAGGGGTCCCATACGAGCAGTACTTC. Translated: CATGTGVPYEQYF.

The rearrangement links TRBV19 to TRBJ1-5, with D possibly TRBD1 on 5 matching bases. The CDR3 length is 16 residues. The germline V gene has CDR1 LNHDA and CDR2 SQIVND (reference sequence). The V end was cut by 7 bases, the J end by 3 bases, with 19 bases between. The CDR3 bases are TGTGCCAGTACCTCCCTTACAGGAGTACTCAATCAGCCCCAGCATTTT. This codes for CASTSLTGVLNQPQHF. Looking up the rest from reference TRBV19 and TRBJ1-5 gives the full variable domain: DGGITQSPKYLFRKEGQNVTLSCEQNLNHDAMYWYRQDPGQGLRLIYYSQIVNDFQKGDIAEGYSVSREKKESFPLTVTSAQKNPTAFYLCASTSLTGVLNQPQHFGDGTRLSIL.

The CDR3 DNA follows: TGTGCCAGCAGTTTATCTGGAGGGAATTCACCCCTCCACTTT. This sequence encodes CASSLSGGNSPLHF. The genes are TRBV27 and TRBJ1-6; no firm D call. V lost 0 bases and J lost 7, with 7 bases in between. CDR3 length: 14 residues. CDR1 is MNHEY, CDR2 SMNVEV, per germline (reference sequence).

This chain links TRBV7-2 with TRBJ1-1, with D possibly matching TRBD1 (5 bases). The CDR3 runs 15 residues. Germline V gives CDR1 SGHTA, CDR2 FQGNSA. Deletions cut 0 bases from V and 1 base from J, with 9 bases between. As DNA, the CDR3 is TGTGCCAGCAGCTTAGCGGGGCAGAAGAACACTGAAGCTTTCTTT. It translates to CASSLAGQKNTEAFF. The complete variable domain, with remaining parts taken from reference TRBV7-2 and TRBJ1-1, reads GAGVSQSPSNKVTEKGKDVELRCDPISGHTALYWYRQSLGQGLEFLIYFQGNSAPDKSGLPSDRFSAERTGGSVSTLTIQRTQQEDSAVYLCASSLAGQKNTEAFFGQGTRLTVV.

The CDR3 region has the DNA TGTGCCAGCAGTTTGGGCTGGGCCTACGAGCAGTACTTC. Its translation is CASSLGWAYEQYF. V gene TRBV12-3 or TRBV12-4 combines with J gene TRBJ2-7, with no clear D. CDR3 size: 13 residues. Trimming pared 3 bases from V and 2 bases from J, leaving 8 bases between.

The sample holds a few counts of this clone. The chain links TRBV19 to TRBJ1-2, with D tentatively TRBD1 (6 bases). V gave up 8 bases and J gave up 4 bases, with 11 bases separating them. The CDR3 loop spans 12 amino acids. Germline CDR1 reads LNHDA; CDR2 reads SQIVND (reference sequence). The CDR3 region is CASRTDAYGYTF. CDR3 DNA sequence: TGTGCCAGTCGGACAGATGCCTATGGCTACACCTTC.

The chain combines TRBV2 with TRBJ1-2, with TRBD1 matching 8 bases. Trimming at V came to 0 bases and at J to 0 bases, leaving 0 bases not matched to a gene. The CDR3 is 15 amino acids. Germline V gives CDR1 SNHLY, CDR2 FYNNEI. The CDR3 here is CASSEATGANYGYTF. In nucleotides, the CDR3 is TGTGCCAGCAGTGAAGCGACAGGGGCTAACTATGGCTACACCTTC.

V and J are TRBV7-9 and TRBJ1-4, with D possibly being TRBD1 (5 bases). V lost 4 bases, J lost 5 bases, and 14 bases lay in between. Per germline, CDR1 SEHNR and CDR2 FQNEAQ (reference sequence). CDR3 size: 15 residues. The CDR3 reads CASSSVWDDNEKLFF. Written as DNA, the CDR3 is TGTGCCAGCAGCTCGGTTTGGGACGACAATGAAAAACTGTTTTTT.

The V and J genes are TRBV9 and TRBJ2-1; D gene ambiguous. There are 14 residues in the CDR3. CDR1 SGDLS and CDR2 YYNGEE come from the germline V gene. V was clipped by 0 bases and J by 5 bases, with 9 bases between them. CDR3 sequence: CASSVEGSNNEQFF. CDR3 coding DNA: TGTGCCAGCAGCGTAGAGGGCTCAAACAATGAGCAGTTCTTC. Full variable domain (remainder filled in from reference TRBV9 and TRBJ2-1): DSGVTQTPKHLITATGQRVTLRCSPRSGDLSVYWYQQSLDQGLQFLIQYYNGEERAKGNILERFSAQQFPDLHSELNLSSLELGDSALYFCASSVEGSNNEQFFGPGTRLTVL.

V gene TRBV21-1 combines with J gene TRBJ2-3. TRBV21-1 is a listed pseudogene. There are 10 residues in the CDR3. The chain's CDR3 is CASSEGTQYF. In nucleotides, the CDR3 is TGTGCCAGCAGCGAGGGGACGCAGTATTTT.

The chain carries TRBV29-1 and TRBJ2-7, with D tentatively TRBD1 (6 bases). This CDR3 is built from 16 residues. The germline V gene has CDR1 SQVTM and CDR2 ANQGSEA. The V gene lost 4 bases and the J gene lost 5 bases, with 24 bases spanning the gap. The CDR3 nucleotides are TGCAGCGTTGTACAGGAATCCAGGGGTCTTCGAGACGAGCAGTACTTC. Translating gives CSVVQESRGLRDEQYF.

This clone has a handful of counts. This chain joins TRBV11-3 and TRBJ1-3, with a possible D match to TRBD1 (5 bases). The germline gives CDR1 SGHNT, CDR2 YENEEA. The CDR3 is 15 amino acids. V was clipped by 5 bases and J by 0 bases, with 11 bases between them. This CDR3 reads CASSIDSVSGNTIYF. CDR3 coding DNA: TGTGCCAGCAGCATCGACAGCGTCTCTGGAAACACCATATATTTT.

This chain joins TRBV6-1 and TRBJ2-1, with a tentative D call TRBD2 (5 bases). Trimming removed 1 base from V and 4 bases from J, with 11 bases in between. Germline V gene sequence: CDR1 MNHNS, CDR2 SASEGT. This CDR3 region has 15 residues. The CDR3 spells CASSEDRGPYNEQFF. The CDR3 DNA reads TGTGCCAGCAGTGAAGATCGGGGTCCATACAATGAGCAGTTCTTC.

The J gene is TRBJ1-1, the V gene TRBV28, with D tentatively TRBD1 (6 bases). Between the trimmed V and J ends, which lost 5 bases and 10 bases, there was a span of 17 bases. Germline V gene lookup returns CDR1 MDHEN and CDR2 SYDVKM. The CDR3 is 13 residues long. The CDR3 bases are TGTGCCAGCAGTCCCCGACAGGTGGAGGGAGCTTTCTTT. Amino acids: CASSPRQVEGAFF.

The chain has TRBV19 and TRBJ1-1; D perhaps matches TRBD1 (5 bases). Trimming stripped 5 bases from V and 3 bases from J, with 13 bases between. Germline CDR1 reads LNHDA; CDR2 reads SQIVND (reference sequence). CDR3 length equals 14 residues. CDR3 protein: CASSSLMGDTEAFF. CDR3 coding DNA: TGTGCCAGTAGTTCTTTAATGGGGGACACTGAAGCTTTCTTT.

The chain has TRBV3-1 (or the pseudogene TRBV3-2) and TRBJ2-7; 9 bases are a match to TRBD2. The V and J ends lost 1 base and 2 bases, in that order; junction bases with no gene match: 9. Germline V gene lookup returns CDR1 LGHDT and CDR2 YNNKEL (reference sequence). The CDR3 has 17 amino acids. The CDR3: CASSQGGLAGPTYEQYF. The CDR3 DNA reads TGTGCCAGCAGCCAAGGAGGTCTAGCGGGGCCGACCTACGAGCAGTACTTC.

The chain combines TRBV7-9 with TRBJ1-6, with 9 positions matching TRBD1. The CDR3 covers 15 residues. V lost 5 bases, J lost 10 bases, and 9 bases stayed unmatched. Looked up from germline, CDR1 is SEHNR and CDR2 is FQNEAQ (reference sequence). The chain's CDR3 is CASSPVGQGVSPLHF. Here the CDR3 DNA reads TGTGCCAGCAGCCCAGTGGGACAGGGTGTCTCACCCCTCCACTTT.

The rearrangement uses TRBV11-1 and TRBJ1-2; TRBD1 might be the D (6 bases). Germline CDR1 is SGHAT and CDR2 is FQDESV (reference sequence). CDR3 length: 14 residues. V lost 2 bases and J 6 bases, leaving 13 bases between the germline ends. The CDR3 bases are TGTGCCAGCAGCTTACGCTGGGACACCCATGGCTACACCTTC. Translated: CASSLRWDTHGYTF.

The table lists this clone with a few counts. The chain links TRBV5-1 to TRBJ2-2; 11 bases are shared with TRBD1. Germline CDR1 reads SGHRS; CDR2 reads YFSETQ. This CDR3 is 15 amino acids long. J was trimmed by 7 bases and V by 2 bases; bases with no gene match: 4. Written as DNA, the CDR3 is TGCGCCAGCAGCTTCGGACAGGGGGCTATCGGGGAGCTGTTTTTT. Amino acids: CASSFGQGAIGELFF.